This entry concerns a single T cell receptor beta chain. The target antigen is unknown. The data belong to a study of OX40 agonist ivuxolimab in advanced cancers. In the study overall: Given to patients was ivuxolimab, an agonistic anti-OX40 (CD134) antibody.

Study-wide results and limits: Certain nonresponders additionally had low normalized T-cell clonal expansion.

V dropped 1 base and J dropped 0; count of bases not matched to a gene: 8. CDR3 length: 17 residues. Per the germline V gene, CDR1 is SGHTA and CDR2 is FQGNSA. The assay was immunoSEQ multiplex PCR, and TCRdb's table has in-frame clones only and misses some. Here the sample spans 72,000 or so clones, approximately 86% being singletons. The TCR comes from an adult with an advanced solid tumor such as melanoma, head and neck, liver or kidney cancer. This sequence joins TRBV7-2 and TRBJ2-7; 8 nucleotides match TRBD2. The source material was CD4+ or CD8+ T cells sorted from blood, sampled in a trial of the OX40 agonist ivuxolimab. CDR3 residues: CASSLGPGGGPSYEQYF. In DNA form, the CDR3 reads TGTGCCAGCAGCTTAGGTCCTGGCGGGGGGCCCTCCTACGAGCAGTACTTC.